A single sample gave rise to the 14 T cell receptor beta chains below, sequenced in a study of response to subunit inactivated influenza vaccine. TCRdb fed the RT-PCR reads into MiXCR, producing one record per CDR3 protein. The sample lists approximately 490,000 distinct CDR3 sequences, approximately 7.2% occurring once. The source material was PBMCs from blood, sampled less than 30 months after vaccination. The source of these receptors is a man between 50 and 69 years old who received an inactivated influenza vaccine.

As to this clonotype: An end of the junction does not agree with germline; a read error may underlie this. The chain couples TRBV4-1 to TRBJ2-7, with 9 positions matching TRBD1. This CDR3 comprises 16 residues. Per the germline V gene, CDR1 is MGHRA and CDR2 is YSYEKL. CDR3 DNA: TGCGCCAGCAGCCAAGCCGGGACAGGGAGTCCCTACGAGCAGCACTTC. Protein: CASSQAGTGSPYEQHF.

The CDR3 protein is CASSSVGLAGEEQYF. The CDR3 DNA follows: TGTGCCAGCAGTTCGGTCGGGCTAGCGGGTGAAGAGCAGTACTTC. The V call is TRBV28, the J call TRBJ2-7, with 8 bases identical to TRBD2. This CDR3 is built from 15 residues. Germline V gene sequence: CDR1 MDHEN, CDR2 SYDVKM. Trimming took 4 bases from V and 7 from J; bases not matched to a gene: 12.

CDR3 sequence reads: CASSESLVAGAGEQYF. The DNA for the CDR3 is TGTGCCAGCAGTGAAAGCTTGGTAGCGGGAGCAGGGGAGCAGTACTTC. The chain carries TRBV25-1 and TRBJ2-7; 9 bases are shared with TRBD2. Germline-derived CDR1 and CDR2 are MGHDK and SYGVNS. Trimming at V came to 2 bases and at J to 7 bases, leaving 12 bases not matched to a gene. The CDR3 has 16 amino acids.

The table lists this clonotype with a few counts. This chain links TRBV6-4 with TRBJ2-1; D gene ambiguous. The CDR3 has 16 residues. Germline V CDR1 and CDR2: MRHNA, SNTAGT. Deletions cut 0 bases from V and 0 bases from J, with 9 bases between. The CDR3 nucleotides are TGTGCCAGCAGTGACTCGAAATCAGCCTCCTACAATGAGCAGTTCTTC. It yields the protein CASSDSKSASYNEQFF.

The chain joins TRBV15 to TRBJ1-5, with TRBD1 as a possible D gene (5 bases). CDR1 is LNHNV and CDR2 is YYDKDF in the germline V gene (reference sequence). The CDR3 sequence is 15 residues long. V lost 5 bases and J lost 3, with 14 bases in between. The CDR3 DNA follows: TGTGCCACCAGCCCCGGAGGGGTCGACAATCAGCCCCAGCATTTT. Its protein product is CATSPGGVDNQPQHF.

This clonotype was observed many times. V and J are TRBV20-1 and TRBJ2-2; TRBD2 matches 15 bases. Losses at the gene ends were 0 bases for V and 1 base for J; bases not matched to a gene: 6. The CDR3 runs to 19 residues. The germline gives CDR1 DFQATT, CDR2 SNEGSKA (reference sequence). As DNA, the CDR3 is TGCAGTGCTAGAGATGGGGGACTAGCGGGGGGAAGGAACACCGGGGAGCTGTTTTTT. Its protein product is CSARDGGLAGGRNTGELFF.

This clonotype has a count of ten or more. The rearrangement links TRBV18 to TRBJ2-3; 13 bases map to TRBD2. With V trimmed by 0 bases and J by 3 bases, 0 bases remained unmatched. The CDR3 length is 16 residues. Germline assignment: CDR1 KGHSH and CDR2 LQKENI. For the CDR3, the DNA is TGTGCCAGCTCACCACCGACTAGCGGGAGGACAGATACGCAGTATTTT. This sequence encodes CASSPPTSGRTDTQYF.

This clonotype showed up many times. J is TRBJ1-6 and V is TRBV7-9; a possible D gene is TRBD1 (5 bases). The ends were cut back, 2 bases at V and 10 bases at J, with 15 bases in the middle. CDR3 length equals 15 residues. Germline values: CDR1 SEHNR, CDR2 FQNEAQ (reference sequence). CDR3 loop: CASSLQGGVKSPLHF. The CDR3 DNA is TGTGCCAGCAGCTTACAGGGCGGAGTAAAATCACCCCTCCACTTT.

The sample holds many counts of this clonotype. This chain connects TRBV12-3 or TRBV12-4 to TRBJ2-5; 9 nucleotides line up with TRBD1. V lost 6 bases and J lost 5; bases outside the gene matches: 10. The CDR3 is 15 residues long. This CDR3 is CASSPGQGIVETQYF. In DNA, the CDR3 is TGTGCCAGCAGCCCAGGACAGGGGATAGTGGAGACCCAGTACTTC.

The genes are TRBV2 and TRBJ2-4; TRBD1 matches at 8 bases. Trimming at V came to 3 bases and at J to 6 bases, leaving 7 bases not matched to a gene. The CDR3 loop spans 15 amino acids. Per germline, CDR1 SNHLY and CDR2 FYNNEI. In DNA, the CDR3 is TGTGCCAGCAGTGACTCGTGGCAGGGGGCAAACATTCAGTACTTC. The encoded protein is CASSDSWQGANIQYF.

The table lists this clonotype with a few counts. The chain links TRBV28 to TRBJ2-1, with a tentative D call TRBD2 (6 bases). This CDR3 has 13 amino acids. CDR1 and CDR2 (germline): MDHEN, SYDVKM. V lost 5 bases and J 6 bases, leaving 11 bases between the germline ends. In DNA form, the CDR3 reads TGTGCCAGCAGTACACTAGCTCCCAATGAGCAGTTCTTC. As protein: CASSTLAPNEQFF.

V is TRBV20-1 and J is TRBJ1-2, with TRBD1 matching over 9 bases. Germline V lookup: CDR1 DFQATT, CDR2 SNEGSKA (reference sequence). The junction had 9 bases not matched to a gene; V was cut back by 3 bases and J by 7 bases. This CDR3 contains 14 residues. The CDR3 sequence is CSARTGTGSVGYTF. Here the CDR3 DNA reads TGCAGTGCTAGGACCGGGACAGGGTCAGTTGGCTACACCTTC.

This chain links TRBV9 with TRBJ2-1, with D possibly TRBD2 on 6 matching bases. Deletions cut 3 bases from V and 6 bases from J, with 13 bases between. The CDR3 loop spans 14 amino acids. Germline V gives CDR1 SGDLS, CDR2 YYNGEE. CDR3 loop: CASSDGDFPNEQFF. CDR3 coding DNA: TGTGCCAGCAGCGATGGGGACTTTCCCAATGAGCAGTTCTTC.

In DNA, the CDR3 is TGTGCCAGCAGCTGGGGGGGGAAGACCCAGTACTTC. Residues: CASSWGGKTQYF. This chain links TRBV5-6 with TRBJ2-5; 7 nucleotides align to TRBD2. Germline lookup yields CDR1 SGHDT and CDR2 YYEEEE. With V trimmed by 3 bases and J by 6 bases, 2 bases remained unmatched. This CDR3 comprises 12 residues.